This T cell receptor (beta chain) was captured by sequencing in a study of control samples from healthy donors and cancer patients. Repertoires were generated with immunoSEQ multiplex PCR, while TCRdb's copy carries only in-frame clones and drops some. The data show under 65,000 clones, 80% to 90% seen once. This clone was counted a single time. CDR3 size: 15 residues. The germline CDR1 and CDR2 sequences are KGHSY and FQNENV. V trimming: 4 bases; J trimming: 4 bases; junction bases outside the gene matches: 8. The specimen sequenced was PBMCs. The source is a woman in her 50s with lung cancer. The chain carries TRBV16 and TRBJ1-1, with 8 positions matching TRBD1. The CDR3 sequence is CASSPLTGVSTEAFF. CDR3 nucleotide sequence: TGTGCCAGCAGCCCCTTGACAGGGGTTAGCACTGAAGCTTTCTTT. Full variable domain (remainder filled in from reference TRBV16 and TRBJ1-1): GEEVAQTPKHLVRGEGQKAKLYCAPIKGHSYVFWYQQVLKNEFKFLISFQNENVFDETGMPKERFSAKCLPNSPCSLEIQATKLEDSAVYFCASSPLTGVSTEAFFGQGTRLTVV.